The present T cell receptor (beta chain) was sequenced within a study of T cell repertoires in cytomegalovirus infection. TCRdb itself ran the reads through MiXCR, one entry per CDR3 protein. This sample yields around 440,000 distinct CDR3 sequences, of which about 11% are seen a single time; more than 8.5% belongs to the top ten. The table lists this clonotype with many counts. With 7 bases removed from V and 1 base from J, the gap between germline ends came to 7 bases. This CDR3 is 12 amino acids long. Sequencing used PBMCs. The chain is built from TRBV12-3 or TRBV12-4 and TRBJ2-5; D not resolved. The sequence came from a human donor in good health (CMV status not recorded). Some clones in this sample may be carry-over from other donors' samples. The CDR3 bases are TGTGCCAGCAAGAGTCTCCAAGAGACCCAGTACTTC. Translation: CASKSLQETQYF.